What follows are 9 T cell receptor beta chains derived from one specimen sequenced in a study of blood T cell repertoires in COVID-19. Profiling relied on immunoSEQ multiplex PCR, and the TCRdb table lists in-frame clones only, not all of them. The sample has fewer than 85,000 clones, about 86% seen once. Sequenced sample: peripheral blood. The receptor set was obtained from a woman between 55 and 75 years old with acute or convalescent COVID-19.

This clone appeared a single time. V gene TRBV6-5 combines with J gene TRBJ1-1; 11 bases line up with TRBD1. CDR1 and CDR2 from the germline V gene are MNHEY and SVGAGI. The CDR3 contains 14 residues. J gave up 4 bases and V 8 bases, and 6 bases lay outside the gene matches. The CDR3 bases are TGTGCCAGCCTCCCGGGACAGGGGGGCACTGAAGCTTTCTTT. Translating it yields CASLPGQGGTEAFF.

This clone was detected only once. The chain employs TRBV27 and TRBJ1-2, with 7 bases matching TRBD1. The CDR3 has 14 residues. With 6 bases clipped from V and 3 bases from J, the junction kept 7 bases outside the gene matches. Germline CDR1 MNHEY, CDR2 SMNVEV (reference sequence). The CDR3 loop is CASRAVTGDYGYTF. The CDR3 DNA sequence: TGTGCCAGCAGGGCCGTTACAGGGGACTATGGCTACACCTTC.

This rearrangement joins TRBV10-3 to TRBJ1-1, with D maybe TRBD1 (6 bases). The CDR3 consists of 15 residues. Germline assignment: CDR1 ENHRY and CDR2 SYGVKD. V shed 0 bases and J shed 5 bases, with 13 bases lying between them. The CDR3 protein is CAISESGFGQTEAFF. CDR3 DNA sequence: TGTGCCATCAGTGAGTCGGGATTCGGACAGACTGAAGCTTTCTTT.

This chain links TRBV5-1 with TRBJ2-3; possible D gene TRBD2, 5 bases. Trimming left V 5 bases short and J 4 bases short, with 11 bases between. CDR1 is SGHRS, CDR2 YFSETQ, per germline. This CDR3 comprises 13 residues. This CDR3 is CASRRAGADTQYF. The CDR3 bases are TGCGCCAGCAGGAGGGCGGGTGCAGATACGCAGTATTTT.

The J gene is TRBJ1-4, the V gene TRBV11-2, with D possibly TRBD1 on 5 matching bases. CDR3 size: 16 residues. The germline V and J ends were trimmed by 2 bases and 8 bases, with 18 bases remaining between them. CDR1 is SGHAT and CDR2 is FQNNGV in the germline V gene. CDR3 in DNA: TGTGCCAGCAGCTTAATGTCGGGGGGAATTAGAGAAAAACTGTTTTTT. Translated: CASSLMSGGIREKLFF.

The chain links TRBV5-1 to TRBJ1-2; D remains unclear. V lost 4 bases, J lost 4 bases, and 14 bases lay in between. This CDR3 comprises 14 residues. Germline V gene lookup returns CDR1 SGHRS and CDR2 YFSETQ. The CDR3, as DNA: TGCGCCAGCAGCGATAACTGGGCCTCCTATGGCTACACCTTC. Translating gives CASSDNWASYGYTF.

The table lists this clone with a few counts. J is TRBJ1-2 and V is TRBV6-5, with D hard to call. CDR1 and CDR2 from the germline V gene are MNHEY and SVGAGI. The CDR3 contains 12 residues. The V end lost 6 bases, the J end lost 1 base, and 6 bases lay between the germline ends. The CDR3 region has the DNA TGTGCCAGCAGACAGATTAACTATGGCTACACCTTC. This translates into CASRQINYGYTF.

This chain uses TRBV25-1 with TRBJ2-1; the D gene is possibly TRBD2 (5 bases). The ends were cut back, 5 bases at V and 0 bases at J, with 11 bases in the middle. This CDR3 comprises 15 residues. Looked up from germline, CDR1 is MGHDK and CDR2 is SYGVNS. The CDR3 here is CASSYTRSSYNEQFF. As DNA, the CDR3 is TGTGCCAGCAGTTATACTAGGAGCTCCTACAATGAGCAGTTCTTC.

The chain joins TRBV6-5 to TRBJ1-2; 9 nucleotides agree with TRBD1. Losses at the gene ends were 5 bases for V and 8 bases for J; bases not matched to a gene: 12. The CDR3 length is 15 residues. The germline gives CDR1 MNHEY, CDR2 SVGAGI. The CDR3 coding sequence is TGTGCCAGCAGTCGCCGTCCGGGACAGGGTTACGGCTACACCTTC. Protein product: CASSRRPGQGYGYTF.